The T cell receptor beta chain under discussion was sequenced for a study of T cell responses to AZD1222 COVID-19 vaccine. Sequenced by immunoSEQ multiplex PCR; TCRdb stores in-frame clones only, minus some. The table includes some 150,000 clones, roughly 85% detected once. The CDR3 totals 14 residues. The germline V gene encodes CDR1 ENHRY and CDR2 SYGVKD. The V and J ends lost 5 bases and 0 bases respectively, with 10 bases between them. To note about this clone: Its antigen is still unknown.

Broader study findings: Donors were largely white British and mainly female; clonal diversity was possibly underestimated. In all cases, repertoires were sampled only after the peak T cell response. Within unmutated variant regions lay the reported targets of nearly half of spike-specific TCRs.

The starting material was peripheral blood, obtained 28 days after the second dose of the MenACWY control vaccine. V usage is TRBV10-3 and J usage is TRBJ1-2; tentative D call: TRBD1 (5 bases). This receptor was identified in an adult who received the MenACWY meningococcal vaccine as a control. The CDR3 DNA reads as TGTGCCATCAGTAGGACGGACACTAACTATGGCTACACCTTC. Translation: CAISRTDTNYGYTF.